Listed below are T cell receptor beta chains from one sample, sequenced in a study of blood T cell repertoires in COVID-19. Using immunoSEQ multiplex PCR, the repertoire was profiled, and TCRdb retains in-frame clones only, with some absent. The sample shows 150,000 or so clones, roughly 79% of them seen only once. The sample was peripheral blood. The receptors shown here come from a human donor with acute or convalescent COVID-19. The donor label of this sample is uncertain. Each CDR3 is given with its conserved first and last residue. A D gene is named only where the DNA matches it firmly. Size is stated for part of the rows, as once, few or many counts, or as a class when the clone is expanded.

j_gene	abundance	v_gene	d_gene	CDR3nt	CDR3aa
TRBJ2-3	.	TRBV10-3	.	TGTGCCATCAGCGATCAGTCAGATACGCAGTATTTT	CAISDQSDTQYF
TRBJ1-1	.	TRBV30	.	TGTGCCTGGAGGAAGGCAGGGGATTGGAACACTGAAGCTTTCTTT	CAWRKAGDWNTEAFF
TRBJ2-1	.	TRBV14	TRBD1	TGTGCCAGCAGCCACCCGGGACAGGGATTCCCCTACAATGAGCAGTTCTTC	CASSHPGQGFPYNEQFF
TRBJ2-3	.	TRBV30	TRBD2	TGTGCCTGGAGTTTTGGGGGGGGATATTCAGATACGCAGTATTTT	CAWSFGGGYSDTQYF
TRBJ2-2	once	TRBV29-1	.	TGCAGCGTTGTAGGGGAATCAAATAACGGGGAGCTGTTTTTT	CSVVGESNNGELFF
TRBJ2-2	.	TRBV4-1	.	TGCGCCAGCAGCCAACCACCCCAGGGGTCGAACACCGGGGAGCTGTTTTTT	CASSQPPQGSNTGELFF
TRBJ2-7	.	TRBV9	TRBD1	TGTGCCAGCAGCGTGACGGGACAGGGCTACGAGCAGTACTTC	CASSVTGQGYEQYF
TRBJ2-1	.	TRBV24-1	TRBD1	TGTGCCACCGGGGGACAGGGGGCTTTAAATGAGCAGTTCTTC	CATGGQGALNEQFF
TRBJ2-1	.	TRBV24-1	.	TGTGCCACCAGTGATCCCGCTACCAATGAGCAGTTCTTC	CATSDPATNEQFF
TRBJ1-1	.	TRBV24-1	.	TGTGCCACCCGCACGGTAAAAGCTTTCTTT	CATRTVKAFF
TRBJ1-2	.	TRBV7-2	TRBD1	TGTGCCAGCAGCTTAGGTACAGGGGTTTCCTATGGCTACACCTTC	CASSLGTGVSYGYTF
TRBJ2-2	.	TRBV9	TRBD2	TGTGCCAGCAGCGTAGACGGCGGGGGAATCGGGGAGCTGTTTTTT	CASSVDGGGIGELFF
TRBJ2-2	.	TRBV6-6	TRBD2	TGTGCCAGCAGTTACTCGAGAAGCGGGGACACCGGGGAGCTGTTTTTT	CASSYSRSGDTGELFF
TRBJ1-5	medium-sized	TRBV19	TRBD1	TGTGCCAGTAGTATATACAGGGGGCGCAATCAGCCCCAGCATTTT	CASSIYRGRNQPQHF
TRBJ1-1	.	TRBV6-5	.	TGTGCCAGCAGTACTAACGGGGGGATGAACACTGAAGCTTTCTTT	CASSTNGGMNTEAFF
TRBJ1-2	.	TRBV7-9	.	TGTGCCAGCAGCCCGGGACACCGCTATGGCTACACCTTC	CASSPGHRYGYTF
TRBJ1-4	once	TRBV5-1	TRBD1	TGCGCCAGCAGCCGGCCGACAGGGGATAATGAAAAACTGTTTTTT	CASSRPTGDNEKLFF
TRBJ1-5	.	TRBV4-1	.	TGCGCCAGCAGCCCGGAGATAGGGAGAGGCAATCAGCCCCAGCATTTT	CASSPEIGRGNQPQHF
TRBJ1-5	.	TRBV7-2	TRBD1	TGTGCCAGCAGCCCTGGACAGGGGTGGCAGCCCCAGCATTTT	CASSPGQGWQPQHF
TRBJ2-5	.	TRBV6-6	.	TGTGCCACCTACTCTCAGGGTGATCGGGAGACCCAGTACTTC	CATYSQGDRETQYF
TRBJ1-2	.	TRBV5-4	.	TGTGCCAGCAGCTTGGCAGAAAACTATGGCTACACCTTC	CASSLAENYGYTF
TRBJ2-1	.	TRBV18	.	TGTGCCAGCTCACCCTCCCAGGATTACAATGAGCAGTTCTTC	CASSPSQDYNEQFF
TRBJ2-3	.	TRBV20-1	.	TGCAGTGCTAGTAGGGGTGCCTCTAGCACAGATACGCAGTATTTT	CSASRGASSTDTQYF
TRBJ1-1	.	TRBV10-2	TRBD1	TGCGCCAGCAGCTCTACAGGGGGCAGACTTGAAGCTTTCTTT	CASSSTGGRLEAFF
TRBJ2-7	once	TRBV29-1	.	TGCAGCGTTTGGGCAGGGTCCCACGAGCAGTACTTC	CSVWAGSHEQYF
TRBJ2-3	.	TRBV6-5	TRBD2	TGTGCCAGCAGGCGGGGGGGACTCACAGATACGCAGTATTTT	CASRRGGLTDTQYF
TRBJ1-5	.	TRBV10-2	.	TGCGCCAGCAGCCCCGGGGGTTGGAACAATCAGCCCCAGCATTTT	CASSPGGWNNQPQHF
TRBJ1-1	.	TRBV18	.	TGTGCCAGCTCACCACTGGGAGGGGACACTGAAGCTTTCTTT	CASSPLGGDTEAFF
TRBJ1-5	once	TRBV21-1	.	TGTGCCAGCAGCAAAGCCGGGACAGGGGATCAGCCCCAGCATTTT	CASSKAGTGDQPQHF
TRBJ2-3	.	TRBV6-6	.	TGTGCCAGCAGCCACCTCGGGAGTAGCGGTTCAGATACGCAGTATTTT	CASSHLGSSGSDTQYF
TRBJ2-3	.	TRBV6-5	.	TGTGCCAGCAGTTACTTGGGCCCCACAGATACGCAGTATTTT	CASSYLGPTDTQYF
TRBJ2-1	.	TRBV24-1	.	TGTGCCACCAGTGATTTCGACAGGCCTGAGCAGTTCTTC	CATSDFDRPEQFF
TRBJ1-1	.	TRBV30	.	TGTGCCTGGAGTGTAGGGATGGACACCACTGAAGCTTTCTTT	CAWSVGMDTTEAFF
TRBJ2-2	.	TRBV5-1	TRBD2	TGCGCCAGCAGCTCCTCTAATGGGGGGGCCGGGGAGCTGTTTTTT	CASSSSNGGAGELFF
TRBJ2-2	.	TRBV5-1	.	TGCGCCAGCGGGGCATGGGCGGCGAACACCGGGGAGCTGTTTTTT	CASGAWAANTGELFF
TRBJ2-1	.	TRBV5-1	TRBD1	TGCGCCAGCGCGAAGGGATGGGGACAGGAGGACAATGAGCAGTTCTTC	CASAKGWGQEDNEQFF